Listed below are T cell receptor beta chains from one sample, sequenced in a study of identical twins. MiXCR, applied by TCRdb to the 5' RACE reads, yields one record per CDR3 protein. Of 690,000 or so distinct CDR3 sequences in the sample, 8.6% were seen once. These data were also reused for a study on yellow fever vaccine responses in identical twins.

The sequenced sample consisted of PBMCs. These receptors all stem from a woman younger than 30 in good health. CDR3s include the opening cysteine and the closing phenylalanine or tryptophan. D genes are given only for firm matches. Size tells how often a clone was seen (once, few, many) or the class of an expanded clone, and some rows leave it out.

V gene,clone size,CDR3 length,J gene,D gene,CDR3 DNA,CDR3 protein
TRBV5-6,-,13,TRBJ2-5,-,TGTGCCAGCAGCTCGGACCGTCTTGGGACCCAGTACTTC,CASSSDRLGTQYF
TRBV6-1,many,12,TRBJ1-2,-,TGTGCCAGCAGTGTCAGTGGCGGTGGCTACACCTTC,CASSVSGGGYTF
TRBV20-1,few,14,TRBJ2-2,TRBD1,TGCAGTGCCCCGACAGGGGGAAACACCGGGGAGCTGTTTTTT,CSAPTGGNTGELFF
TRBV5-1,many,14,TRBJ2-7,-,TGCGCCAGCAGCGCACCCGAGGGGTCCTACGAGCAGTACTTC,CASSAPEGSYEQYF
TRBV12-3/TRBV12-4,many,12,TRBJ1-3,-,TGTGCCAGCACCCATACTGGAAACACCATATATTTT,CASTHTGNTIYF
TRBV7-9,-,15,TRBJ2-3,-,TGTGCCAGCAGCTCAGACGAAACAAGCACAGATACGCAGTATTTT,CASSSDETSTDTQYF
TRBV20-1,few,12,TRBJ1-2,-,TGCAGTGCTACGCAGGGCAGTCATGGCTACACCTTC,CSATQGSHGYTF
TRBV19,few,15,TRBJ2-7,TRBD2,TGTGCCAGTAGTATGCGGACTAGCGGGAGCAACGAGCAGTACTTC,CASSMRTSGSNEQYF
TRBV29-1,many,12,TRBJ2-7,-,TGCAGCGTTGAAGGGAGCTCCTACGAGCAGTACTTC,CSVEGSSYEQYF
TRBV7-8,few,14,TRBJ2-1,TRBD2,TGTGCCAGCAGCCCGGGACTAGCGGGAGGGGATCGGTTCTTC,CASSPGLAGGDRFF
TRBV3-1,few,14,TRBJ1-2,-,TGTGCCAGCAGCCAAGACCGAGGGATCTATGGCTACACCTTC,CASSQDRGIYGYTF
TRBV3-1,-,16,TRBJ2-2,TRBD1,TGTGCCAGCAGCCAAGATCGGCAGGGGGCGGGCGGGGAGCTGTTTTTT,CASSQDRQGAGGELFF
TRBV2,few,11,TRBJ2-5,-,TGTGCCAGAAGGACACAAGAGACCCAGTACTTC,CARRTQETQYF
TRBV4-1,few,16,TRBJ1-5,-,TGCGCCAGCAGCCAAGGACTATTAGAGGGCTTTGGGCCCCAGCATTTT,CASSQGLLEGFGPQHF
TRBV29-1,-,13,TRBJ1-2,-,TGCAGCGCCCTAGGAGGGGCCACCGGCGGCTACACCTTC,CSALGGATGGYTF
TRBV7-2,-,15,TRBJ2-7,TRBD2,TGTGCCAGCAGCTTAATAGCGGGGGGGCCCCACGAGCAGTACTTC,CASSLIAGGPHEQYF
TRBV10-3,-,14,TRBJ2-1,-,TGTGCCATCAGTGAGGGCGGAACCTACAATGAGCAGTTCTTC,CAISEGGTYNEQFF
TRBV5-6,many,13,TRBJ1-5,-,TGTGCCAGCAGCTCGGGGAGGAAACAGCCCCAGCATTTT,CASSSGRKQPQHF
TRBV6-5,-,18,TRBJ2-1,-,TGTGCCAGCAGTTACTCGTCGCCTAGCGTTTCCCACGACAATGAGCAGTTCTTC,CASSYSSPSVSHDNEQFF
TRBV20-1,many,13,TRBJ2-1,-,TGCAGTGCTAGAGATCGAGGAACCCGGGAGCAGTTCTTC,CSARDRGTREQFF
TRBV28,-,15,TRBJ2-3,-,TGTGCCAGCAGCCCATGGGGCGGCCCCACAGATACGCAGTATTTT,CASSPWGGPTDTQYF
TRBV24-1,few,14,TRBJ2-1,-,TGTGCCACCAGTCCAACAGGGACCCGGGATGAGCAGTTCTTC,CATSPTGTRDEQFF
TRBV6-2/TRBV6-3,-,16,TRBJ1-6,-,TGTGCCAGCGCGGAGGCTCCTAGTTCCTATAATTCACCCCTCCACTTT,CASAEAPSSYNSPLHF
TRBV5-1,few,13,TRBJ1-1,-,TGCGCCAGCTGTGAAGGGGCGGACACTGAAGCTTTCTTT,CASCEGADTEAFF
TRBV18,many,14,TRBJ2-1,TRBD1,TGTGCCAGCTCACAGACAGGGGGTTACAATGAGCAGTTCTTC,CASSQTGGYNEQFF
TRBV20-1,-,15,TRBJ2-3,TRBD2,TGCAGTGCCCCGGGACTAGCGGGGACCACAGATACGCAGTATTTT,CSAPGLAGTTDTQYF
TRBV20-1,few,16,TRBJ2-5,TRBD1,TGCAGTGCTAGAGCGCGTTTCAGGGGGTCAGTTGGGACCCAGTACTTC,CSARARFRGSVGTQYF
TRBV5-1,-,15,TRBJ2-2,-,TGCGCCAGCAGCTTCCATCTCCCGAACACCGGGGAGCTGTTTTTT,CASSFHLPNTGELFF
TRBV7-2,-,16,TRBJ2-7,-,TGTGCCAGCAGCTTAGCAGGGGGGGGTAACTCCTACGAGCAGTACTTC,CASSLAGGGNSYEQYF
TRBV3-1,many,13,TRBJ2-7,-,TGTGCCAGCAGCCAAGGAGTTTATGGAGAGCAGTACTTC,CASSQGVYGEQYF
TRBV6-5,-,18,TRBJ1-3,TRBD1,TGTGCCAGCAGTTTGTCCGGGACAGGGTTTACCTCTGGAAACACCATATATTTT,CASSLSGTGFTSGNTIYF
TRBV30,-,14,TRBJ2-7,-,TGTGCCTGGAGTGGTCTAGGTGCGGTCTACGAGCAGTACTTC,CAWSGLGAVYEQYF
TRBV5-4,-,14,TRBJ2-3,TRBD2,TGTGCCAGCAGCTTTCTGACTAGCGGGGGGGCGGTGTATTTT,CASSFLTSGGAVYF
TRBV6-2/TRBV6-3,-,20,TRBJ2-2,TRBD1,TGTGCCAGCAGTTACTCTTTTGACAGGGCAGCGAAGGGTATCACCGGGGAGCTGTTTTTT,CASSYSFDRAAKGITGELFF
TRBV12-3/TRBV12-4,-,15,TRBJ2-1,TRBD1,TGTGCCAGCAGTTTATTCGGGACAGGGGACAATGAGCAGTTCTTC,CASSLFGTGDNEQFF
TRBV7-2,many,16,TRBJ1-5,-,TGTGCCAGCAGCTTAGGTACAGGGACCCTAATTCAGCCCCAGCATTTT,CASSLGTGTLIQPQHF
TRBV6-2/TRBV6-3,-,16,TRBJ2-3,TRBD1,TGTGCCAGCACCACTCAAAGAAGACAGGGAGCAGATACGCAGTATTTT,CASTTQRRQGADTQYF
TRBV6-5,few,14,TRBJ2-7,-,TGTGCCAGCAGTTACTCGTTTTTGAGCTACGAGCAGTACTTC,CASSYSFLSYEQYF
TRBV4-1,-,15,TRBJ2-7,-,TGCGCCAGCAGCCAAGAAGGCGCAGTCCTGTACGAGCAGTACTTC,CASSQEGAVLYEQYF
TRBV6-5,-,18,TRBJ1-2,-,TGTGCCAGCAGTTATACACGGACAGTTTCTTACCCCAACTATGGCTACACCTTC,CASSYTRTVSYPNYGYTF
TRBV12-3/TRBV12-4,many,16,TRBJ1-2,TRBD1,TGTGCCAGCAGTTTAACTTGGGACAGGGGTAACTATGGCTACACCTTC,CASSLTWDRGNYGYTF
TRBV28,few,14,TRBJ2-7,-,TGTGCCAGCAGACTCTCAGGGGCAAAATACGAGCAGTACTTC,CASRLSGAKYEQYF
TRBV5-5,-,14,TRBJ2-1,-,TGTGCCAGCAGCTTGCACGTTTCGGGAAGTGAGCAGTTCTTC,CASSLHVSGSEQFF
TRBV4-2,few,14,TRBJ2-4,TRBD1,TGTGCCAGCAGCCCGGACAGGCCTAAAAACATTCAGTACTTC,CASSPDRPKNIQYF
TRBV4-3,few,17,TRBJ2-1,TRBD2,TGCGCCAGCAGCCAAGTTCCCGGGGCGGGAGCATACAATGAGCAGTTCTTC,CASSQVPGAGAYNEQFF
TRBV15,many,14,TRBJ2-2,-,TGTGCCACCAGCAGAGATCGGCGGGATGGGGAGCTGTTTTTT,CATSRDRRDGELFF